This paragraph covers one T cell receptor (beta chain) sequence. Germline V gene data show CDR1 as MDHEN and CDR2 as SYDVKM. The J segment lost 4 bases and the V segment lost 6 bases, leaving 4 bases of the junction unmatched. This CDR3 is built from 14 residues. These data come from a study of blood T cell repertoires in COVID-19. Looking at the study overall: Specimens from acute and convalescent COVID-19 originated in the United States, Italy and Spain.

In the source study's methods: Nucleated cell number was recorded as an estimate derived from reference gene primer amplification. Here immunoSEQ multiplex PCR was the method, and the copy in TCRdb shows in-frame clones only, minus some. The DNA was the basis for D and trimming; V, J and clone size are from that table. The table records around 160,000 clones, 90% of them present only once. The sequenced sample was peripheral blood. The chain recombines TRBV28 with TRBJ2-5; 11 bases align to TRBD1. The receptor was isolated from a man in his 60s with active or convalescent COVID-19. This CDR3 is CASSTDRGRETQYF. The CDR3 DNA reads TGTGCCAGCAGCACGGACAGGGGGCGAGAGACCCAGTACTTC.